A selection of T cell receptor beta chains follows, all from one sample in a study of glioma-infiltrating T cells after dendritic cell vaccination. This table comes from immunoSEQ multiplex PCR, and its TCRdb copy is limited to in-frame clones, with some not included. The sample consists of tens of thousands of clones, around 84% of them appearing once. Source: blood, taken after dendritic cell vaccination. These receptor sequences come from a human donor with glioblastoma. Both conserved end residues are part of each CDR3. Each record gives: V gene, J gene, D gene, CDR3 length, clone size, CDR3 DNA, CDR3 protein. D genes are given only for firm matches. The size field is filled for only some rows; it gives once, few, many or a size class.

v_gene: TRBV5-1; j_gene: TRBJ1-2; d_gene: -; len: 14; abundance: -; CDR3nt: TGCGCCAGCAGCTCATCAGGGGAATACTATGGCTACACCTTC; CDR3aa: CASSSSGEYYGYTF
v_gene: TRBV6-1; j_gene: TRBJ1-5; d_gene: TRBD1; len: 13; abundance: -; CDR3nt: TGTGCCAGCGACGACAGGGGCAATCAGCCCCAGCATTTT; CDR3aa: CASDDRGNQPQHF
v_gene: TRBV4-1; j_gene: TRBJ1-2; d_gene: -; len: 16; abundance: once; CDR3nt: TGCGCCAGCAGCCAGGAGATCGGACTAGACAGCTATGGCTACACCTTC; CDR3aa: CASSQEIGLDSYGYTF
v_gene: TRBV19; j_gene: TRBJ1-1; d_gene: -; len: 14; abundance: -; CDR3nt: TGTGCCAGCTCCTGGGGGAGGGAGAACACTGAAGCTTTCTTT; CDR3aa: CASSWGRENTEAFF
v_gene: TRBV18; j_gene: TRBJ1-5; d_gene: TRBD1; len: 16; abundance: once; CDR3nt: TGTGCCAGCTCATCAAACCGGGACAGGGGGTATCAGCCCCAGCATTTT; CDR3aa: CASSSNRDRGYQPQHF
v_gene: TRBV18; j_gene: TRBJ2-5; d_gene: TRBD1; len: 15; abundance: -; CDR3nt: TGTGCCAGCTCACCACGGGACAGACTACAAGAGACCCAGTACTTC; CDR3aa: CASSPRDRLQETQYF
v_gene: TRBV28; j_gene: TRBJ1-2; d_gene: -; len: 14; abundance: few; CDR3nt: TGTGCCAGCAGTTTAAGGGGGGGGAACTATGGCTACACCTTC; CDR3aa: CASSLRGGNYGYTF
v_gene: TRBV6-5; j_gene: TRBJ2-3; d_gene: TRBD1; len: 15; abundance: -; CDR3nt: TGTGCCAGCAGTTACACGGGACAGCTCCTAGATACGCAGTATTTT; CDR3aa: CASSYTGQLLDTQYF
v_gene: TRBV30; j_gene: TRBJ2-3; d_gene: TRBD1; len: 13; abundance: once; CDR3nt: TGTGCCTGGAGCGGGGACAGTACAGATACGCAGTATTTT; CDR3aa: CAWSGDSTDTQYF
v_gene: TRBV30; j_gene: TRBJ1-2; d_gene: -; len: 14; abundance: -; CDR3nt: TGTGCCTGGAGTCTGGACAGATCCTCCTATGGCTACACCTTC; CDR3aa: CAWSLDRSSYGYTF
v_gene: TRBV7-2; j_gene: TRBJ1-2; d_gene: -; len: 12; abundance: -; CDR3nt: TGTGCCAGCAGCTTAACGGGCTATGGCTACACCTTC; CDR3aa: CASSLTGYGYTF
v_gene: TRBV18; j_gene: TRBJ1-4; d_gene: -; len: 16; abundance: -; CDR3nt: TGTGCCAGCTCACCACCAGGCCGGGGAACTAATGAAAAACTGTTTTTT; CDR3aa: CASSPPGRGTNEKLFF
v_gene: TRBV11-3; j_gene: TRBJ2-3; d_gene: -; len: 14; abundance: -; CDR3nt: TGTGCCAGCAGCATTACAGGGTTCACAGATACGCAGTATTTT; CDR3aa: CASSITGFTDTQYF
v_gene: TRBV11-3; j_gene: TRBJ2-7; d_gene: TRBD1; len: 17; abundance: -; CDR3nt: TGTGCCAGCAGCTTAGGAGGACAGGGACCGAGCTCCTACGAGCAGTACTTC; CDR3aa: CASSLGGQGPSSYEQYF
v_gene: TRBV7-2; j_gene: TRBJ2-7; d_gene: -; len: 17; abundance: -; CDR3nt: TGTGCCAGCAGCTTAGTGCAGGGCCCACTACTTACCTACGAGCAGTACTTC; CDR3aa: CASSLVQGPLLTYEQYF
v_gene: TRBV6-1; j_gene: TRBJ2-3; d_gene: -; len: 12; abundance: -; CDR3nt: TGTGCCAGCAGTGGACCAAGGGGTACGCAGTATTTT; CDR3aa: CASSGPRGTQYF